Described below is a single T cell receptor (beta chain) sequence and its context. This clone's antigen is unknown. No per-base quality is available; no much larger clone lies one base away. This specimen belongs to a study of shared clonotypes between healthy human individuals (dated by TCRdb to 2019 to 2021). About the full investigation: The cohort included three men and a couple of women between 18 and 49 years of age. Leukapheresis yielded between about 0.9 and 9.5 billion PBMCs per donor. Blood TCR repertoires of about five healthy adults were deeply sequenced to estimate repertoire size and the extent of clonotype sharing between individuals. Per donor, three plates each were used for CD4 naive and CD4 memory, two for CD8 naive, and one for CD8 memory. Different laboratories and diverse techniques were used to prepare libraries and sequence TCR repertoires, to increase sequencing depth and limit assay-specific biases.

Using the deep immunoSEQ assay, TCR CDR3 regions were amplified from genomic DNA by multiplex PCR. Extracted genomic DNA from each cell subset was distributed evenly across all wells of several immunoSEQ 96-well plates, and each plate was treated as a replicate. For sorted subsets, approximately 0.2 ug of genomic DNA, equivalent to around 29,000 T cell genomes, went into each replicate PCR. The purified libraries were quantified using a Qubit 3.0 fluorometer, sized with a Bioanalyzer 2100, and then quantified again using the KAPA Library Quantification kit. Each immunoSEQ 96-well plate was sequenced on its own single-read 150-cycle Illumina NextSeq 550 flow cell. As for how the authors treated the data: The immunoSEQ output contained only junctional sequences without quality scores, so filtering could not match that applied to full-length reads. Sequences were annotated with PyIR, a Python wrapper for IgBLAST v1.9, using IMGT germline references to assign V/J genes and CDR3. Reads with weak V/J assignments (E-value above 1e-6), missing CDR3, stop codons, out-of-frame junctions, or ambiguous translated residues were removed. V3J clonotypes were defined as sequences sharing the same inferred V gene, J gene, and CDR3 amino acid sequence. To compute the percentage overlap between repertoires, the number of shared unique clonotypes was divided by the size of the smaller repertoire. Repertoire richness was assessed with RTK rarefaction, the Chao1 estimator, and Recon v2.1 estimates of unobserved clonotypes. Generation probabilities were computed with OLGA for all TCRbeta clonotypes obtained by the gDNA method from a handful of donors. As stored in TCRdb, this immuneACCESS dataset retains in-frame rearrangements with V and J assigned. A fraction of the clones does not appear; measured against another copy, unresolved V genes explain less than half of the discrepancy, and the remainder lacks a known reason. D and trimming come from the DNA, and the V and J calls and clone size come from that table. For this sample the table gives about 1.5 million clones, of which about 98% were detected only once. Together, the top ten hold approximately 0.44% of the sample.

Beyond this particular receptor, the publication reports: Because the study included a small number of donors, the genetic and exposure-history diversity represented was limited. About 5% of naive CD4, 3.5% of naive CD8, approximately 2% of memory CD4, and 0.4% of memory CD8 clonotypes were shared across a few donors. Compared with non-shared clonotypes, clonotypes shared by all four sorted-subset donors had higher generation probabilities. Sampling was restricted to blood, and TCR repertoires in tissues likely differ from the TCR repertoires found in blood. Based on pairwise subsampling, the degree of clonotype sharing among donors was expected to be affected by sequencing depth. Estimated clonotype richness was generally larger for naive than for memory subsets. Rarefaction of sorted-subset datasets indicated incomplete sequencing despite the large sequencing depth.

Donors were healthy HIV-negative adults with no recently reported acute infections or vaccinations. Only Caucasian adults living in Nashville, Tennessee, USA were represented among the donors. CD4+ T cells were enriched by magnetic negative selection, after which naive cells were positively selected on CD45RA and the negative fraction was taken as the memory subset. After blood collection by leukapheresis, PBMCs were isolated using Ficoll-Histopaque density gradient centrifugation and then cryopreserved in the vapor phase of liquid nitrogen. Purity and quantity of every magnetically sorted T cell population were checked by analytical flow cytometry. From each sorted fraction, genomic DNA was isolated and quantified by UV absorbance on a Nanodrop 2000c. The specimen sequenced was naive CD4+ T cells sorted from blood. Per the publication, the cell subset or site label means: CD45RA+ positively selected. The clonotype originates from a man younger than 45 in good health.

The DNA reads as follows: TGTGCCTGGGAGGCGGGAGGGCCCTCCGAGCAGTACTTC. The translation is CAWEAGGPSEQYF. The chain is encoded by TRBV30 joined to TRBJ2-7; 9 of the junction bases match TRBD2. Spanning cysteine to phenylalanine, the CDR3 consists of 13 amino acids. CDR3 DNA is the only sequence kept; it has 39 bases, read in frame from the first base. CDR1 and CDR2, per the germline V gene (reference sequence), are GTSNPN and SVGIG. Clipping removes 5 bases from V and 6 bases from J, with 8 as the unmatched junction base count.